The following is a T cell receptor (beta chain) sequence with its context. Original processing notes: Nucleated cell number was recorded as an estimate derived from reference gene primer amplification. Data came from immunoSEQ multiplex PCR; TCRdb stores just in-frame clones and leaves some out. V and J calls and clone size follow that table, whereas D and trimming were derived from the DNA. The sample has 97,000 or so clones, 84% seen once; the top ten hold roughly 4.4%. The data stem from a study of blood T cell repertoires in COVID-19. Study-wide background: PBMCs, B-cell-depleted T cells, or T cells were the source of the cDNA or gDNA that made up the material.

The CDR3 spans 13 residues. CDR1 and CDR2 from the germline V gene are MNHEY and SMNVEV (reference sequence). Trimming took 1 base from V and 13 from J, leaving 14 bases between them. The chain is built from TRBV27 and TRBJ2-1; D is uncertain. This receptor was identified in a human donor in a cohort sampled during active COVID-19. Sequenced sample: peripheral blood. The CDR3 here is CASSLFLTAGQFF. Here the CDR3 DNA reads TGTGCCAGCAGTTTATTTTTGACTGCCGGACAGTTCTTC.